What follows are 9 T cell receptor beta chains derived from one specimen sequenced in a study of long-term antiretroviral therapy in people with HIV. Runs used v3.0 of the immunoSEQ assay and were done at survey level. Sequencing used immunoSEQ multiplex PCR; TCRdb keeps in-frame clones, though not all of them. Among 33,000 or so clones listed, around 97% were seen once. Material: unsorted PBMCs, obtained 7.6 years after starting antiretroviral therapy. These receptors were collected from a man younger than 45 with HIV.

The gene calls are TRBV27 and TRBJ2-7, with 9 nucleotides matching TRBD2. CDR1 is MNHEY, CDR2 SMNVEV, per germline (reference sequence). The CDR3 covers 17 residues. After removal of 2 bases from V and 0 bases from J, the junction contained 8 bases not matched to a gene. This chain's CDR3 is CASSLGLAGTFSYEQYF. The CDR3 DNA sequence: TGTGCCAGCAGTTTAGGGCTAGCGGGAACCTTCTCCTACGAGCAGTACTTC.

This chain links TRBV7-2 with TRBJ2-4; the D is unclear. This CDR3 has 13 residues. Germline V gives CDR1 SGHTA, CDR2 FQGNSA. The germline V and J ends were trimmed by 1 base and 4 bases, with 5 bases remaining between them. The CDR3 DNA reads TGTGCCAGCAGCTTAGTAGGAAAAAACATTCAGTACTTC. It yields the protein CASSLVGKNIQYF.

The chain employs TRBV2 and TRBJ2-1, with D uncertain. In germline, CDR1 is SNHLY, CDR2 FYNNEI. The V gene lost 6 bases and the J gene lost 0 bases, with 12 bases spanning the gap. The CDR3 consists of 15 residues. In nucleotides, the CDR3 is TGTGCCAGCAGGGCGGAACAGAGCTCCTACAATGAGCAGTTCTTC. It specifies CASRAEQSSYNEQFF.

This clone was counted once. The chain carries TRBV2 and TRBJ2-7; tentative D call: TRBD2 (6 bases). The CDR3 runs 13 residues. Germline CDR1 reads SNHLY; CDR2 reads FYNNEI. With 5 bases removed from V and 3 bases from J, the gap between germline ends came to 11 bases. CDR3 nucleotides: TGTGCCAGCAGTCGGGGAGGTTTCTACGAGCAGTACTTC. It is translated as CASSRGGFYEQYF.

The CDR3 spells CASSLRAGRGEQYF. The CDR3 DNA is TGTGCCAGCAGTTTACGGGCAGGAAGGGGCGAGCAGTACTTC. The chain combines TRBV27 with TRBJ2-7, with D tentatively TRBD1 (5 bases). There are 14 residues in the CDR3. Germline V gene lookup returns CDR1 MNHEY and CDR2 SMNVEV (reference sequence). V lost 2 bases and J 6 bases, leaving 14 bases between the germline ends.

This chain links TRBV2 with TRBJ1-5, with D unclear. The germline V gene has CDR1 SNHLY and CDR2 FYNNEI. With 5 bases removed from V and 5 bases from J, the gap between germline ends came to 10 bases. The CDR3 has 13 amino acids. The CDR3 bases are TGTGCCAGCAGTACGGAGCGGGATCAGCCCCAGCATTTT. Translated, it gives CASSTERDQPQHF.

The CDR3 spells CASSQDPRQETQYF. DNA of the CDR3: TGCGCCAGCAGCCAAGATCCAAGACAAGAGACCCAGTACTTC. The genes are TRBV4-1 and TRBJ2-5; the D is unclear. V lost 0 bases and J lost 2, with 7 bases in between. The CDR3 has 14 residues. Germline CDR1 reads MGHRA; CDR2 reads YSYEKL.

The rearrangement joins TRBV19 to TRBJ2-7, with D possibly matching TRBD1 (6 bases). The germline V gene encodes CDR1 LNHDA and CDR2 SQIVND (reference sequence). V lost 10 bases to trimming and J lost 2 bases, with 18 bases between them. CDR3 length: 14 residues. The CDR3 sequence is CANRTRQETYEQYF. In DNA form, the CDR3 reads TGTGCCAACCGAACTAGACAGGAGACCTACGAGCAGTACTTC.

V gene TRBV5-4 combines with J gene TRBJ2-3; a weak D match, TRBD2 (6 bases). Trimming pared 0 bases from V and 0 bases from J, leaving 11 bases between. Germline CDR1 SGHNT, CDR2 YYREEE (reference sequence). This CDR3 is 16 amino acids long. In DNA, the CDR3 is TGTGCCAGCAGCTTGGAGGGCGGGGTTAGCACAGATACGCAGTATTTT. This sequence encodes CASSLEGGVSTDTQYF.